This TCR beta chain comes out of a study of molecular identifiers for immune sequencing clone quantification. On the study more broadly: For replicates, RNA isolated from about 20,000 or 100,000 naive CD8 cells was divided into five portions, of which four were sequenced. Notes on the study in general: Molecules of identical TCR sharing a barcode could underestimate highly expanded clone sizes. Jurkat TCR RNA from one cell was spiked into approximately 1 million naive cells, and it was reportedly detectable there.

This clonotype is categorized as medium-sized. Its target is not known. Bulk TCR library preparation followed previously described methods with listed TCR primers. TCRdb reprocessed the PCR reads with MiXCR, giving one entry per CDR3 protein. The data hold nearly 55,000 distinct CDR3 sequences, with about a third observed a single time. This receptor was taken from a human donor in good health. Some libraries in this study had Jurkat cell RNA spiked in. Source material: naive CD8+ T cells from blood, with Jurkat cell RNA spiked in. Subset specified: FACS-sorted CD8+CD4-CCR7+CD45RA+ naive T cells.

The CDR3: CSVEDWSGRGGTQYF. CDR3 nucleotide sequence: TGCAGCGTTGAAGATTGGAGCGGGAGAGGAGGTACGCAGTATTTT. The chain employs TRBV29-1 and TRBJ2-3, with 8 bases lining up with TRBD2. The length of the CDR3 is 15 residues. The V segment lost 0 bases and the J segment 8 bases; nucleotides outside the gene matches: 10. Germline CDR1 is SQVTM and CDR2 is ANQGSEA.